One and the same sample provided the 9 T cell receptor beta chains below, sequenced in a study of T cell clonality in common variable immunodeficiency. Here immunoSEQ multiplex PCR was the method, and the copy in TCRdb shows in-frame clones only, minus some. The sample has around 52,000 clones, none seen only once. What was sequenced was peripheral blood mononuclear cells. The receptors were sampled from a person aged 18 to 70 in good health.

Turning to this clone: The read is 3 residues too short to cover the CDR3 end, so that end is filled in from the germline J gene. The chain links TRBV30 to TRBJ1-1, with 7 bases lining up with TRBD1. The CDR3 length is 15 residues. Germline V gene sequence: CDR1 GTSNPN, CDR2 SVGIG (reference sequence). Here the CDR3 reads CAWGGDRGSTDTAFF. The covered CDR3 bases are TGTGCCTGGGGTGGGGACAGAGGTAGCACAGATACG.

A word on this clone: The CDR3 end lies 3 residues beyond the end of the read and is filled in from the germline J gene. V and J are TRBV7-2 and TRBJ2-7; TRBD1 might be the D (5 bases). With 5 bases removed from V and 5 bases from J, the gap between germline ends came to 10 bases. Germline lookup yields CDR1 SGHTA and CDR2 FQGNSA. The CDR3 runs to 12 residues. The CDR3 spells CASSPQGNEQYF. The covered CDR3 bases are TGTGCCAGCAGCCCCCAGGGAAACGAG.

This clone was seen many times. Read sequence stops 3 residues before the CDR3 end, and the germline J gene provides the missing end. This chain joins TRBV20-1 and TRBJ2-7, with D possibly TRBD1 on 5 matching bases. Trimming left V 6 bases short and J 3 bases short, with 12 bases between. Looked up from germline, CDR1 is DFQATT and CDR2 is SNEGSKA (reference sequence). This CDR3 comprises 12 residues. The sequenced part of the CDR3 DNA is TGCAGTGCCACCACAGGTGGCTACGAG. Its translation is CSATTGGYE. The whole CDR3 region reads CSATTGGYEQYF.

This clone has a count of ten or more. Sequencing ends 3 residues short of the CDR3 end; the germline J gene provides the rest. The J gene is TRBJ1-2, the V gene TRBV20-1; TRBD1 aligns across 8 bases. CDR3 length: 14 amino acids. The V gene's germline CDR1 is DFQATT and CDR2 SNEGSKA (reference sequence). Trimming at V came to 0 bases and at J to 7 bases, leaving 7 bases not matched to a gene. Here the CDR3 reads CSAREGQGAGGYTF. The part of the CDR3 DNA that was read is TGCAGTGCTAGAGAAGGGCAGGGGGCGGGTGGC.

In this sample, this clone turned up many times. Read sequence stops 3 residues before the CDR3 end, and the germline J gene provides the missing end. The chain employs TRBV5-1 and TRBJ1-4, with TRBD1 matching over 7 bases. Germline V CDR1 and CDR2: SGHRS, YFSETQ. This CDR3 comprises 15 residues. V trimming: 4 bases; J trimming: 2 bases; junction bases outside the gene matches: 5. The sequenced CDR3 bases are TGCGCCAGCAGCGCAACGACAGGGACTAATGAAAAA. Encoded protein: CASSATTGTNEK. The complete CDR3 sequence is CASSATTGTNEKLFF.

This clone came up many times. The CDR3 end lies 3 residues beyond the end of the read and is filled in from the germline J gene. The chain joins TRBV7-2 to TRBJ2-1; 14 nucleotides align to TRBD2. Looked up from germline, CDR1 is SGHTA and CDR2 is FQGNSA. The ends lost 6 bases at V and 7 bases at J; junction bases unmatched: 5. The CDR3 consists of 15 residues. CDR3 sequence reads: CASSAGTSGSNEQFF. The sequenced CDR3 bases are TGTGCCAGCAGTGCCGGGACTAGCGGGAGTAATGAG. Full variable domain (missing parts from reference TRBV7-2 and TRBJ2-1): GAGVSQSPSNKVTEKGKDVELRCDPISGHTALYWYRQSLGQGLEFLIYFQGNSAPDKSGLPSDRFSAERTGGSVSTLTIQRTQQEDSAVYLCASSAGTSGSNEQFFGPGTRLTVL.

This clone was seen repeatedly, ten times or more. Sequencing ends 3 residues short of the CDR3 end; the germline J gene provides the rest. V gene TRBV19 combines with J gene TRBJ2-1; TRBD1 aligns across 11 bases. This CDR3 spans 15 amino acids. Trimming at V came to 1 base and at J to 6 bases, leaving 2 bases not matched to a gene. Germline V CDR1 and CDR2: LNHDA, SQIVND (reference sequence). Partial CDR3 DNA: TGTGCCAGTAGTATAGTGGGGACAGGGGGCAATGAG. Translated: CASSIVGTGGNE. The entire CDR3 sequence reads CASSIVGTGGNEQFF. The full variable domain, rest sourced from reference TRBV19 and TRBJ2-1, is DGGITQSPKYLFRKEGQNVTLSCEQNLNHDAMYWYRQDPGQGLRLIYYSQIVNDFQKGDIAEGYSVSREKKESFPLTVTSAQKNPTAFYLCASSIVGTGGNEQFFGPGTRLTVL.

This clone was counted many times. The read halts 3 residues ahead of the CDR3 end, with the missing end drawn from the germline J gene. The rearrangement joins TRBV5-1 to TRBJ1-4; the match to TRBD1 covers 9 bases. The germline V gene encodes CDR1 SGHRS and CDR2 YFSETQ. With 4 bases clipped from V and 6 bases from J, the junction kept 7 bases outside the gene matches. This CDR3 contains 15 residues. The DNA read from the CDR3 is TGCGCCAGCAGCGGAACAGGGGGCATGGATGAAAAA. This translates into CASSGTGGMDEK. The entire CDR3 protein reads CASSGTGGMDEKLFF. Based on the CDR3 plus reference TRBV5-1 and TRBJ1-4, the full variable domain is KAGVTQTPRYLIKTRGQQVTLSCSPISGHRSVSWYQQTPGQGLQFLFEYFSETQRNKGNFPGRFSGRQFSNSRSEMNVSTLELGDSALYLCASSGTGGMDEKLFFGSGTQLSVL.

The table lists this clone with many counts. Coverage ceases 3 residues before the CDR3 finishes, and the germline J gene fills in the end. The chain uses TRBV29-1 and TRBJ2-1, with TRBD2 matching over 9 bases. Germline CDR1 SQVTM, CDR2 ANQGSEA. This CDR3 is built from 14 residues. V trimming: 6 bases; J trimming: 3 bases; junction bases outside the gene matches: 6. The CDR3 region is CSVVAGDLYNEQFF. The DNA read from the CDR3 is TGCAGCGTCGTAGCGGGAGATCTCTACAATGAG.